This T cell receptor beta chain is drawn from a study of cytomegalovirus exposure and HLA in healthy donors. Across the study: HLA-typed donors contributed some 77 million unique TCRs, which were held in an early data release. Overall study findings and caveats: A later analysis associated 15,000 to 20,000 TCR beta sequences with HLA alleles at a 0.05 false discovery rate. A later analysis, which compared TCR beta chains of equal frequency, found the HLA-associated ones more clonally expanded. Earlier analysis found most TCR beta V segments productive about 87% or about 30% of the time.

The V gene end was trimmed by 5 bases and the J gene end by 6 bases; junction bases not matched to a gene: 7. The CDR3 extends over 14 amino acids. Germline V gene data show CDR1 as SQVTM and CDR2 as ANQGSEA. Vbeta (60) and Jbeta (13) primers were used in the PCR. Sequencing used immunoSEQ multiplex PCR; TCRdb keeps in-frame clones, though not all of them. The sample comprises some 200,000 clones, around 77% of which are singletons, and about 2.1% rests with the top ten. This clone was recorded once. No antigen is known for it. The chain joins TRBV29-1 to TRBJ1-5, with TRBD1 identical over 10 bases. The sequence came from a woman younger than 45 in good health and CMV-seropositive. Sequencing was carried out using PBMCs. The CDR3 nucleotides are TGCAGCGTTTCCGGGACAGGGGCGGTTCAGCCCCAGCATTTT. This codes for CSVSGTGAVQPQHF.